A selection of T cell receptor beta chains follows, all from one sample in a study of blood T cells in healthy people across ages. TCRdb used MiXCR to reprocess the 5' RACE reads, holding one entry per CDR3 protein. The repertoire holds 1.4 million to 1.5 million distinct CDR3 sequences, with 42% as singletons. What was sequenced was blood. The source of these receptors is a woman between 18 and 29 years old in good health. CDR3s include the opening cysteine and the closing phenylalanine or tryptophan. A D gene is named only where the DNA matches it firmly. The listing skips clone size in some rows; elsewhere it reads once, few, many or a size class.

NA 13 NA TRBJ1-6 TRBV20-1 TGCAGTGCTGGTCCAACGGGTAATTCACCCCTCCACTTT CSAGPTGNSPLHF
TRBD1 15 few TRBJ2-2 TRBV20-1 TGCAGTGCTAGACCCTTTAGACAGGGGGGCGGGGAGCTGTTTTTT CSARPFRQGGGELFF
NA 11 NA TRBJ2-5 TRBV6-5 TGTGCCAGCAGTTACCAGGGAATGCAGTACTTC CASSYQGMQYF
NA 12 many TRBJ2-7 TRBV12-3/TRBV12-4 TGTGCCAGCAGCCCAGGACCCTACGAGCAGTACTTC CASSPGPYEQYF
NA 14 NA TRBJ2-1 TRBV14 TGTGCCAGCAGCCCCACGGGACGGGGAAATGAGCAGTTCTTC CASSPTGRGNEQFF
NA 14 NA TRBJ1-2 TRBV3-1 TGTGCCAGCAGCCATGGGAGGGTTAACTATGGCTACACCTTC CASSHGRVNYGYTF
NA 15 few TRBJ2-1 TRBV6-9 TGTGCCAGCAGTTATTCGGGGCTAGGGGACAATGAGCAGTTCTTC CASSYSGLGDNEQFF
TRBD1 16 few TRBJ2-3 TRBV5-1 TGCGCCAGCAGCTTGTACCAGGGGGCGATAAAAGATACGCAGTATTTT CASSLYQGAIKDTQYF
NA 12 few TRBJ2-7 TRBV7-6 TGTGCCAGCAGCTTAATTAGCGGAGGCCAGTACTTC CASSLISGGQYF
TRBD1 14 NA TRBJ2-4 TRBV7-8 TGTGCCAGCAGCCGATCGACAGGGCAAAACATTCAGTACTTC CASSRSTGQNIQYF
TRBD1 15 NA TRBJ2-7 TRBV6-1 TGTGCCAGCAGAGACCCGGGACAGGGGGGCTACGAGCAGTACTTC CASRDPGQGGYEQYF
NA 16 NA TRBJ2-4 TRBV9 TGTGCCAGCAGCGCGACTCCCTCCCCCACCGAAAACATTCAGTACTTC CASSATPSPTENIQYF
NA 13 once TRBJ1-2 TRBV30 TGTGCCTGGAGTGAGAGCCCTGAAAACCGCTACACCTTC CAWSESPENRYTF
NA 11 NA TRBJ2-1 TRBV2 TGTGCCAGCAGATTTCACAATGAGCAGTTCTTC CASRFHNEQFF
NA 14 NA TRBJ1-2 TRBV12-3/TRBV12-4 TGTGCCAGCAGCCACTTGGACGGGGGTCCGGGCTACACCTTC CASSHLDGGPGYTF
TRBD2 15 few TRBJ2-4 TRBV20-1 TGCAGTCGCATGGGACTAGCGGGAGGAGAGTACATTCAGTACTTC CSRMGLAGGEYIQYF
TRBD2 15 NA TRBJ2-7 TRBV10-3 TGTGCCATCAGTGAAGGACTAGCGGTTTCCTACGAGCAGTACTTC CAISEGLAVSYEQYF
NA 17 NA TRBJ1-2 TRBV5-1 TGCGCCAGCAGCTTGGCCAACTTCAGCGCAGTTAACTATGGCTACACCTTC CASSLANFSAVNYGYTF
NA 15 NA TRBJ2-1 TRBV6-5 TGTGCCAGCAGTTACGGCAGACAGGCCTACAATGAGCAGTTCTTC CASSYGRQAYNEQFF
NA 12 NA TRBJ2-7 TRBV20-1 TGCAGTGCCAGTGACAGCTCCTACGAGCAGTACTTC CSASDSSYEQYF
NA 13 few TRBJ1-5 TRBV24-1 TGTGCCACCAGTGAAGCAGGCAATCAGCCCCAGCATTTT CATSEAGNQPQHF
NA 14 NA TRBJ2-3 TRBV12-3/TRBV12-4 TGTGCCAGCAGTTTGGGGGTGAGAGCAGATACGCAGTATTTT CASSLGVRADTQYF